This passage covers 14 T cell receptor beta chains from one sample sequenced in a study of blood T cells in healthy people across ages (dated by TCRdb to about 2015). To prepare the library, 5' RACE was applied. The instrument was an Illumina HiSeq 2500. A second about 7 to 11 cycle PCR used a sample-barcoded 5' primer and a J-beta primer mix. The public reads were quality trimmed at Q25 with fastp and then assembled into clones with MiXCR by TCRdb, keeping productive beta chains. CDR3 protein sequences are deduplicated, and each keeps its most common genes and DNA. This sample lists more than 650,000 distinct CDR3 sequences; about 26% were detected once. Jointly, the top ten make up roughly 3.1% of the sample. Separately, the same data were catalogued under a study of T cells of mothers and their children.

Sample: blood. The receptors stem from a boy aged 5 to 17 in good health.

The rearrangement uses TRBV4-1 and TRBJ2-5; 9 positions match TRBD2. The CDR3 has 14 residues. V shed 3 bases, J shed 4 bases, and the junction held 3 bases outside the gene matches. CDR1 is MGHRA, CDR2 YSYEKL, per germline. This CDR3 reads CASSHTSGLETQYF. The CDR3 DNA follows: TGCGCCAGCAGCCACACTAGCGGGCTAGAGACCCAGTACTTC.

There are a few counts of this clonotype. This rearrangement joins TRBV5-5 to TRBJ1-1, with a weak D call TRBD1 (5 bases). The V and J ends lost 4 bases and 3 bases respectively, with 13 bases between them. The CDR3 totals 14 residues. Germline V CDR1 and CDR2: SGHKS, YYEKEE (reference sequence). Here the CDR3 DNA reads TGTGCCAGCAGCACGATCGACAGCCACACTGAAGCTTTCTTT. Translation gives CASSTIDSHTEAFF.

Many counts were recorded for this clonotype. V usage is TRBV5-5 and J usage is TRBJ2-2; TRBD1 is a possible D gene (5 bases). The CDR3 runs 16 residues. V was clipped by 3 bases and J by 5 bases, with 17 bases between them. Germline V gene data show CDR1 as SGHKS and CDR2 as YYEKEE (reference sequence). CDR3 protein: CASSWQRGVMTGELFF. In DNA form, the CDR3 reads TGTGCCAGCAGCTGGCAAAGGGGCGTTATGACCGGGGAGCTGTTTTTT.

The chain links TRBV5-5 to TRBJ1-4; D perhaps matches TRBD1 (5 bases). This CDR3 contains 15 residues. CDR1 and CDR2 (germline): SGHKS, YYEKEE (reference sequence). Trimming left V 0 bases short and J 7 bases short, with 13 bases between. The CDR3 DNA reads TGTGCCAGCAGCTTGGATCCGGGACTCAGTGAAAAACTGTTTTTT. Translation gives CASSLDPGLSEKLFF. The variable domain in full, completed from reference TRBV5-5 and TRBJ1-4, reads DAGVTQSPTHLIKTRGQQVTLRCSPISGHKSVSWYQQVLGQGPQFIFQYYEKEERGRGNFPDRFSARQFPNYSSELNVNALLLGDSALYLCASSLDPGLSEKLFFGSGTQLSVL.

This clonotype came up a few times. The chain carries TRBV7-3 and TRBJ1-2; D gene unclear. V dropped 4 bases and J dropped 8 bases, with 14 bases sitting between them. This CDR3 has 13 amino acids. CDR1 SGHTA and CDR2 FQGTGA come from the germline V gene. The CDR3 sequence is CASSSRSDGGYTF. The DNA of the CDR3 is TGTGCCAGCAGCTCACGGTCGGACGGAGGCTACACCTTC.

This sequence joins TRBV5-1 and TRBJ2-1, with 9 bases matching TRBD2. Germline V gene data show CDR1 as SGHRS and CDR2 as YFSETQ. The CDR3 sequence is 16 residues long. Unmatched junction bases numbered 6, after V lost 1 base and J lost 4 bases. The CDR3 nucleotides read TGCGCCAGCAGCTTGAGTCTTAGCGGGGGATACAATGAGCAGTTCTTC. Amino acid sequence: CASSLSLSGGYNEQFF.

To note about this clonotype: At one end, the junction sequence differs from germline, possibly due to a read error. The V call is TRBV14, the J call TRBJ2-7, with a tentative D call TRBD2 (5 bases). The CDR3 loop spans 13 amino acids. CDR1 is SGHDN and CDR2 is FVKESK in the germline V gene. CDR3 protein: CASSRRSVREQYF. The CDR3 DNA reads TGCGCCAGCAGCCGGAGGTCGGTGAGGGAGCAGTACTTC.

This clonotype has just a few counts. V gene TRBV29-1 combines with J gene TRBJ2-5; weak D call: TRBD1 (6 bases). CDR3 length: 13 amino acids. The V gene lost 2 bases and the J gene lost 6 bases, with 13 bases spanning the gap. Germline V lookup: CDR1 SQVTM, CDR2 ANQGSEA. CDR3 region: CSVERQGSKTQYF. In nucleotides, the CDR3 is TGCAGCGTTGAACGGCAGGGGAGTAAGACCCAGTACTTC.

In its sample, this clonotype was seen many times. The CDR3 sequence is CASSYGTGQETQYF. The CDR3 DNA follows: TGTGCCAGCAGTTACGGGACAGGGCAAGAGACCCAGTACTTC. V gene TRBV6-5 combines with J gene TRBJ2-5, with 9 bases identical to TRBD1. Trimming took 2 bases from V and 2 from J; bases not matched to a gene: 0. Germline lookup yields CDR1 MNHEY and CDR2 SVGAGI. The CDR3 consists of 14 residues.

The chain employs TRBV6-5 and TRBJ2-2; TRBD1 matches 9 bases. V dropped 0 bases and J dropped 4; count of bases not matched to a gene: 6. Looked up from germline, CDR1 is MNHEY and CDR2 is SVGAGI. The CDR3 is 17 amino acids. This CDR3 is CASSYSGTGLITGELFF. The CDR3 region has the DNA TGTGCCAGCAGTTACTCAGGGACAGGGTTGATCACCGGGGAGCTGTTTTTT.

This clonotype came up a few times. The CDR3 DNA sequence: TGTGCCAGCAGCTTAGGAGGGGCGAAAGATAGCAATCAGCCCCAGCATTTT. This sequence encodes CASSLGGAKDSNQPQHF. The chain joins TRBV7-2 to TRBJ1-5; D is possibly TRBD1 (5 bases). The germline gives CDR1 SGHTA, CDR2 FQGNSA. This CDR3 has 17 residues. V lost 1 base and J lost 0, with 13 bases in between.

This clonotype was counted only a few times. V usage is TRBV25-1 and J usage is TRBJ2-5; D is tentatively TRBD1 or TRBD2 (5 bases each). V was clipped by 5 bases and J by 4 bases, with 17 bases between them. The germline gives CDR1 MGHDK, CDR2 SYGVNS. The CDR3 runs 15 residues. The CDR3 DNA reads TGTGCCAGCAGTCCGGCCCTCTCTGGGGGAGAGACCCAGTACTTC. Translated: CASSPALSGGETQYF.

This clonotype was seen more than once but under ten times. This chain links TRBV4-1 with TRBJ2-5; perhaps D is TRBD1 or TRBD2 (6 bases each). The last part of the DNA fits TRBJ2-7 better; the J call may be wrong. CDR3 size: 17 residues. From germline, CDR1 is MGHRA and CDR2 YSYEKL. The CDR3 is CASSQGLFPGGYYEQYF. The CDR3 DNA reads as TGCGCCAGCAGCCAAGGGCTTTTCCCCGGGGGCTACTACGAGCAGTACTTC.

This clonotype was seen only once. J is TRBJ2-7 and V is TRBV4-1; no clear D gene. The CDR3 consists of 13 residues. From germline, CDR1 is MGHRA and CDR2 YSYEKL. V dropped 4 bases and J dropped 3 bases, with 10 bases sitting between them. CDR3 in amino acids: CASSRSRDYEQYF. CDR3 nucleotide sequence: TGCGCCAGCAGCCGCTCGAGAGACTACGAGCAGTACTTC.